This record looks at one TCR beta chain sequence and its context. What it recognizes is unknown. The record originates from a study of early T cells in non-severe SARS-CoV-2 infection. Overall study: Unpaired chains resulted from sequencing bulk RNA of unsorted whole blood. Overall study findings and caveats: VDJdb-based matching was biased toward anti-spike CD8 responses and missed private and CD4 specificities.

The CDR3 extends over 15 amino acids. Trimming shortened V by 2 bases and J by 1 base, and 9 bases separated the two germline ends. Looked up from germline, CDR1 is SEHNR and CDR2 is FQNEAQ (reference sequence). As part of library construction, unique molecular identifiers were attached to individual cDNA molecules. TCRdb redid the calling of the 5' RACE reads with MiXCR, one entry per CDR3 protein. The sample has about 61,000 distinct CDR3 sequences, approximately 10% seen once; the top ten hold 1.7%. This TCR derives from an adult who was a healthcare worker with PCR-confirmed SARS-CoV-2 infection or an uninfected control (not recorded which). The rearrangement uses TRBV7-9 and TRBJ2-1, with TRBD1 as a possible D gene (6 bases). Sample: whole blood. CDR3 nucleotide sequence: TGTGCCAGCAGCTTACTAGACAGGTCCTACAATGAGCAGTTCTTC. Protein: CASSLLDRSYNEQFF.